The source of this TCR beta chain is a study of radiation and T cells in renal cell carcinoma. About the study: Nephrectomy followed 15 Gy stereotactic body radiation by 4 weeks.

Time point meaning: baseline pretreatment blood. Treatment: 15 Gy SBRT to primary tumor, nephrectomy 4 weeks later. CDR3 length: 15 amino acids. Looked up from germline, CDR1 is SGHRS and CDR2 is YFSETQ. Trimming stripped 3 bases from V and 0 bases from J, with 12 bases between. Turning to this clone: Its matching antigen is unknown.

Data came from immunoSEQ multiplex PCR; TCRdb stores just in-frame clones and leaves some out. Of some 95,000 clones in the sample, 70% to 90% are singletons; the top ten hold around 7.9%. General study points: In blood, top tumor clones expanded by 2 weeks, shrinking by 4.

The sequencing used blood, collected from a patient whose treatment included radiotherapy and nephrectomy. The sequence was obtained from a man aged 50 to 59 with renal cell carcinoma. This chain connects TRBV5-1 to TRBJ2-5; D gene uncertain. CDR3 protein: CASSSDSVYQETQYF. As DNA, the CDR3 is TGCGCCAGCAGCTCAGACTCAGTGTACCAAGAGACCCAGTACTTC.